Detailed here is one TCR beta chain. No antigen is known for it. Base qualities are not at hand, and no much larger clone is one base apart. This entry is derived from a study of shared clonotypes between healthy human individuals (dated by TCRdb to 2020 to 2021). About the investigation overall: A few men and a couple of women, aged 18 to 49 years, made up the cohort. To increase sequencing depth and limit assay-specific biases, different laboratories used diverse techniques to prepare libraries and sequence TCR repertoires. Between about 0.85 and 9.5 billion PBMCs per donor were obtained by leukapheresis. To estimate repertoire size and how much clonotype sharing occurs between individuals, the study deeply sequenced the blood TCR repertoires of five healthy adults. For each donor, three plates each were used for CD4 naive and CD4 memory, two plates were used for CD8 naive, and one plate was used for CD8 memory. Results and caveats for the whole study, not just this receptor: Pairwise subsampling indicated that sequencing depth was expected to affect the degree of clonotype sharing among donors. Because the study included only a small number of donors, the genetic and exposure-history diversity represented was limited. Incomplete sequencing was indicated by rarefaction of sorted-subset datasets, despite the large sequencing depth. Sampling was restricted to blood, and TCR repertoires in tissues likely differ from the TCR repertoires found in blood. Larger estimated clonotype richness was generally found for naive subsets than for memory subsets. Compared with non-shared clonotypes, the clonotypes found in all four sorted-subset donors had higher generation probabilities. Across a handful of donors, about 5.2% of naive CD4, more than 3% of naive CD8, approximately 2.5% of memory CD4, and under 0.45% of memory CD8 clonotypes were shared.

Using the deep immunoSEQ assay, TCR CDR3 regions were amplified from genomic DNA by multiplex PCR. Genomic DNA extracted from each cell subset was distributed evenly over all wells of several immunoSEQ 96-well plates, and each plate served as one replicate. For sorted subsets, each replicate PCR was loaded with 200 ng genomic DNA, equivalent to some 27,000 T cell genomes. Purified libraries were measured with a Qubit 3.0 fluorometer, size-checked on a Bioanalyzer 2100, and measured again with the KAPA Library Quantification kit. Every immunoSEQ 96-well plate was sequenced on a dedicated single-read 150-cycle Illumina NextSeq 550 flow cell. In the authors' own workflow: Because only junctional sequences without quality scores were contained in the immunoSEQ output, filtering matching that applied to full-length reads could not be performed. To assign V/J genes and CDR3, sequences were annotated using PyIR, a Python wrapper for IgBLAST v1.9, with IMGT germline references. Reads were filtered out if the reads had weak V/J assignments (E-value above 1e-6), no CDR3, stop codons, out-of-frame junctions, or ambiguous translated residues. V3J clonotypes were defined by identical inferred V gene, J gene, and CDR3 amino acid sequence. Percentage overlap between repertoires was calculated by dividing the number of shared unique clonotypes by the size of the smaller repertoire. Three approaches were used to assess repertoire richness: RTK rarefaction, the Chao1 estimator, and Recon v2.1 estimates of unobserved clonotypes. OLGA was used to compute generation probabilities for all TCRbeta clonotypes that the gDNA method yielded from four donors. TCRdb re-hosts the immuneACCESS table, in-frame sequences only. Its copies lack some clones; in the studies checked, an unresolved V gene accounts for under half of them, and the cause for the rest is not known. The DNA was the basis for D and trimming; V, J and clone size are from that table. The sample has about 2 million clones on record, approximately 95% of them singletons. The ten largest clones take up 0.1% to 0.15% of the sample.

Donors were healthy HIV-negative adults with no recently reported acute infections or vaccinations. Only Caucasian adults living in Nashville, Tennessee, USA were represented among the donors. CD4+ T cells were enriched by magnetic negative selection; naive cells were then positively selected on CD45RA, and the negative fraction formed the memory subset. Blood was collected by leukapheresis, and PBMCs were isolated by Ficoll-Histopaque density gradient centrifugation and then cryopreserved in liquid nitrogen vapor phase. Analytical flow cytometry was used to check the purity and quantity of every magnetically sorted T cell population. Genomic DNA was isolated from each sorted fraction and quantified by UV absorbance on a Nanodrop 2000c. Including the terminal cysteine and phenylalanine, the CDR3 comprises 15 residues. Only the CDR3 DNA is retained, 45 bases long and in frame from the first base. The germline V gene provides CDR1 SQVTM and CDR2 ANQGSEA. The V end loses 0 bases and the J end loses 4 bases, and a stretch of 14 bases separates them.

The chain is assembled from TRBV29-1 and TRBJ2-3; TRBD1 is a possible D gene, resting on 6 matching bases. The TCR was taken from a man between 18 and 29 years old in good health. The sequenced sample was naive CD4+ T cells sorted from blood. Explained via the paper, the cell subset or site label denotes: CD45RA+ positively selected. The CDR3 loop reads CSVEDQGAGADTQYF. The bases read TGCAGCGTTGAAGATCAAGGAGCAGGGGCAGATACGCAGTATTTT.